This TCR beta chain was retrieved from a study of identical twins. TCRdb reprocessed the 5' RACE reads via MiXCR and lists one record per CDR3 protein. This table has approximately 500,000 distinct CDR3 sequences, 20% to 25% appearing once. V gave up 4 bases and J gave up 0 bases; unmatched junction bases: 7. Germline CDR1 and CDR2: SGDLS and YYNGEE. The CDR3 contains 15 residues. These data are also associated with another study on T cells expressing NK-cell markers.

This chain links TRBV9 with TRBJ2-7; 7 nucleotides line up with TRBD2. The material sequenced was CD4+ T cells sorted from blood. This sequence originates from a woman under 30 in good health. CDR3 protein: CASSPTSVSSYEQYF. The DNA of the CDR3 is TGTGCCAGCAGCCCAACTAGCGTGAGCTCCTACGAGCAGTACTTC.